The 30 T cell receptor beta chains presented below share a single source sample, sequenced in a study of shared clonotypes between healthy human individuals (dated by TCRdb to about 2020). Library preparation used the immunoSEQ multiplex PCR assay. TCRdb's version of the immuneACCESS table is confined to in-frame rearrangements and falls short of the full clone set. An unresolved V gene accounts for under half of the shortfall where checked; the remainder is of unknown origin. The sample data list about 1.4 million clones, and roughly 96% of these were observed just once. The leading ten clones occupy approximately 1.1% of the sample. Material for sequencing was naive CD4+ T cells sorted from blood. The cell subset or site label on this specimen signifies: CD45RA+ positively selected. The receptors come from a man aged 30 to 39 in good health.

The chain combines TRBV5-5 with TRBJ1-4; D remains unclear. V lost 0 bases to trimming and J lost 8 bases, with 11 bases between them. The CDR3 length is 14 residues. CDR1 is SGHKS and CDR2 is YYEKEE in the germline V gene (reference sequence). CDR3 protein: CASSLGRTGEKLFF. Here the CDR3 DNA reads TGTGCCAGCAGCTTGGGGAGGACGGGGGAAAAACTGTTTTTT. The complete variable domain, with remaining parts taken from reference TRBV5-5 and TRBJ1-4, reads DAGVTQSPTHLIKTRGQQVTLRCSPISGHKSVSWYQQVLGQGPQFIFQYYEKEERGRGNFPDRFSARQFPNYSSELNVNALLLGDSALYLCASSLGRTGEKLFFGSGTQLSVL.

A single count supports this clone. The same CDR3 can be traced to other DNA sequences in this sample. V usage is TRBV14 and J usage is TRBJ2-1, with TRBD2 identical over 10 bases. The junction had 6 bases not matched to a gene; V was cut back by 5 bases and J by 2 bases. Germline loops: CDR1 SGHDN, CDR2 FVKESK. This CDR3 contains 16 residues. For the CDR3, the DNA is TGTGCCAGCAGCTTGCGACTAGCGGGTACCTACAATGAGCAGTTCTTC. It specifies CASSLRLAGTYNEQFF.

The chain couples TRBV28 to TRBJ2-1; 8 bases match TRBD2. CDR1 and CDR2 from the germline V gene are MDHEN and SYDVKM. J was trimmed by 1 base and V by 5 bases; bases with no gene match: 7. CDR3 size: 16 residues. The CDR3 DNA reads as TGTGCCAGCAGTGCGGGGGGTGCTGGGTCCTACAATGAGCAGTTCTTC. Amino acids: CASSAGGAGSYNEQFF.

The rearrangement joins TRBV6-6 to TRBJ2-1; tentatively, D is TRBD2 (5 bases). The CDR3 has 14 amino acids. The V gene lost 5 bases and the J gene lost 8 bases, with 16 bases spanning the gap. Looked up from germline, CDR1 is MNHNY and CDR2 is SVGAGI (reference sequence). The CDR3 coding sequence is TGTGCCAGCAGTCCACCGACTACCCATCATGAGCAGTTCTTC. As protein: CASSPPTTHHEQFF.

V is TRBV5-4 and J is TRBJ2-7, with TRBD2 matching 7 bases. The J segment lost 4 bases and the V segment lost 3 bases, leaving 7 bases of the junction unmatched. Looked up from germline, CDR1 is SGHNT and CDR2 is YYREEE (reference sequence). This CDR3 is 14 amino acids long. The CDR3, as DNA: TGTGCCAGCAGCTCAGGACTAGTCTTATACGAGCAGTACTTC. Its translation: CASSSGLVLYEQYF.

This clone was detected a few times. The CDR3 loop is CASSLTDGYEQYF. The CDR3 DNA is TGTGCCAGCAGCTTAACTGACGGCTACGAGCAGTACTTC. The chain is built from TRBV7-6 and TRBJ2-7; D gene unclear. The CDR3 runs 13 residues. The V end was cut by 2 bases, the J end by 3 bases, with 8 bases between. The germline gives CDR1 SGHVS, CDR2 FNYEAQ. The complete variable domain, with remaining parts taken from reference TRBV7-6 and TRBJ2-7, reads GAGVSQSPRYKVTKRGQDVALRCDPISGHVSLYWYRQALGQGPEFLTYFNYEAQQDKSGLPNDRFSAERPEGSISTLTIQRTEQRDSAMYRCASSLTDGYEQYFGPGTRLTVT.

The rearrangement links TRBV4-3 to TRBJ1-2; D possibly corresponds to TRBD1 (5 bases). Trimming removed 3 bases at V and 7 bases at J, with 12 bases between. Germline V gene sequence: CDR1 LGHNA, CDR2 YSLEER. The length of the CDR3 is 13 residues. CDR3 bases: TGCGCCAGCAGCCACATCAGGGAAGGTGGCTACACCTTC. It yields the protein CASSHIREGGYTF.

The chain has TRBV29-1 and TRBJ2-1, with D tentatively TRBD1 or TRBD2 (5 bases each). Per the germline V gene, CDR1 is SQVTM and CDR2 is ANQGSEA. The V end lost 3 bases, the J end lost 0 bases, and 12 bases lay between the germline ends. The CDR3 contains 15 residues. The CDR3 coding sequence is TGCAGCGTTGAGCCTCCAGGGAGCTCCTACAATGAGCAGTTCTTC. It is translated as CSVEPPGSSYNEQFF.

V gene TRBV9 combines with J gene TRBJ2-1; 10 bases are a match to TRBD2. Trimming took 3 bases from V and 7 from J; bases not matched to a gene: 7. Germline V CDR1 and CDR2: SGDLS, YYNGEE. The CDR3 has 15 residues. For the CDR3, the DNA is TGTGCCAGCAGCGGTAAGCGGGAGGGCCGAAATGAGCAGTTCTTC. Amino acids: CASSGKREGRNEQFF.

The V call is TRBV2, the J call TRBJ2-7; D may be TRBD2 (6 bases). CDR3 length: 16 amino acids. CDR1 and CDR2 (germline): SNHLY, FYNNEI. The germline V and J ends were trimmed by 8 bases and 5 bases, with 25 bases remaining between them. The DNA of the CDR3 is TGTGCCAGCTCACTGGCGTTAGCGGTTCAAGGCCACGAGCAGTACTTC. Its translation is CASSLALAVQGHEQYF.

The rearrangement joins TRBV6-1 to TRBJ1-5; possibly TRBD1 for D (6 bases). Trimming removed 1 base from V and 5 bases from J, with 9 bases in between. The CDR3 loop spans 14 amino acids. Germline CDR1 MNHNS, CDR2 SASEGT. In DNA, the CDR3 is TGTGCCAGCAGTGAAGAAAGGGGGTATCAGCCCCAGCATTTT. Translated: CASSEERGYQPQHF.

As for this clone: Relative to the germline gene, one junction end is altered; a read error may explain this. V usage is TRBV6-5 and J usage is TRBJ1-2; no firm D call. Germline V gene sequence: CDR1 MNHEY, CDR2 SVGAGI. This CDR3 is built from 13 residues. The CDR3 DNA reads TGTGCCAGCAGTTACTCGGCAGGACGTCTCCCGGAATTC. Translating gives CASSYSAGRLPEF.

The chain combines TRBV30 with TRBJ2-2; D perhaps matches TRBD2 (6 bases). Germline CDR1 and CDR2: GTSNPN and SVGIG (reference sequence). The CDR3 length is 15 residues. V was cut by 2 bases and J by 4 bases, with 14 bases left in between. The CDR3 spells CAWSFLTAGTGELFF. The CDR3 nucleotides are TGTGCCTGGAGTTTCCTGACAGCGGGCACCGGGGAGCTGTTTTTT.

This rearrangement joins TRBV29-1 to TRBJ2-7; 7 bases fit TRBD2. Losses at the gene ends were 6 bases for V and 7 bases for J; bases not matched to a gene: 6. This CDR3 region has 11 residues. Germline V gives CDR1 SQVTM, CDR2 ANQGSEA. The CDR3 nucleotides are TGCAGCGTCCTTTCAGCGGGGGAGCAGTACTTC. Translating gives CSVLSAGEQYF.

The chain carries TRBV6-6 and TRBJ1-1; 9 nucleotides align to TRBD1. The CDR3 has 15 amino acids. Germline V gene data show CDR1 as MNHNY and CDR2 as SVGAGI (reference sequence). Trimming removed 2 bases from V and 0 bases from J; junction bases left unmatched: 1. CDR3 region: CASSYGDRVNTEAFF. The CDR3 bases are TGTGCCAGCAGTTACGGGGACAGGGTGAACACTGAAGCTTTCTTT.

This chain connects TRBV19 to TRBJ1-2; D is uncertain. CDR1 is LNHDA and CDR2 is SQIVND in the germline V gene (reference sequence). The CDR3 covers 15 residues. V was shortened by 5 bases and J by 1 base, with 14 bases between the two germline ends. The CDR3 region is CASSESQTLNYGYTF. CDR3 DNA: TGTGCCAGTAGTGAGTCGCAGACGCTTAACTATGGCTACACCTTC.

In nucleotides, the CDR3 is TGTGCCAGTAGTCGTCAGACCGGGACCCAGCATTTT. Protein: CASSRQTGTQHF. The rearrangement uses TRBV19 and TRBJ1-5; D is ambiguous. Trimming stripped 5 bases from V and 11 bases from J, with 13 bases between. Germline V gene lookup returns CDR1 LNHDA and CDR2 SQIVND (reference sequence). This CDR3 has 12 residues.

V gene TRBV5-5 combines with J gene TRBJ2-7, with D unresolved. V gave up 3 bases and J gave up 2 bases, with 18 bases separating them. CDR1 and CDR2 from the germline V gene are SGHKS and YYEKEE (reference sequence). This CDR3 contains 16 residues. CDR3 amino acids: CASSSPGRRKTYEQYF. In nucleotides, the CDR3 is TGTGCCAGCAGCTCCCCCGGTAGGCGGAAAACCTACGAGCAGTACTTC.

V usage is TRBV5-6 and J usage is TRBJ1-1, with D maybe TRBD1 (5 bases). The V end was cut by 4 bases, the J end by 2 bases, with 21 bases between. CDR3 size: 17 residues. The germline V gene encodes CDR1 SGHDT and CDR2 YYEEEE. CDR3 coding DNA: TGTGCCAGCAGCCAAAGAACGATGGGACGGATAAACACTGAAGCTTTCTTT. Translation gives CASSQRTMGRINTEAFF.

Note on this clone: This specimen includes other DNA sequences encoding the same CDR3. CDR3 sequence: CASSQRELTDTQYF. The CDR3 DNA follows: TGTGCCAGCAGCCAGCGGGAGCTCACAGATACGCAGTATTTT. The chain combines TRBV7-9 with TRBJ2-3; 8 nucleotides align to TRBD2. The V gene end was trimmed by 5 bases and the J gene end by 2 bases; junction bases not matched to a gene: 3. CDR3 length: 14 amino acids. Looked up from germline, CDR1 is SEHNR and CDR2 is FQNEAQ (reference sequence).

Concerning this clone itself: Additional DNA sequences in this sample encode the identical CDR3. CDR3 in DNA: TGTGCCAGCAGTTTATTGGCGGGAGGCACCTACGAGCAGTACTTC. This encodes CASSLLAGGTYEQYF. V gene TRBV28 combines with J gene TRBJ2-7; 8 nucleotides match TRBD2. Unmatched junction bases numbered 4, after V lost 1 base and J lost 2 bases. The germline V gene has CDR1 MDHEN and CDR2 SYDVKM. The CDR3 length is 15 residues.

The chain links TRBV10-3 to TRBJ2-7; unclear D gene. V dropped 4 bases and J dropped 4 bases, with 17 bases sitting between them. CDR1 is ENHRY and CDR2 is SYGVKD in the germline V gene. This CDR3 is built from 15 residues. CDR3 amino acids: CAISARSGYGYEQYF. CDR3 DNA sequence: TGTGCCATCAGTGCTAGGTCGGGTTACGGGTACGAGCAGTACTTC.

The CDR3 sequence: CASSGDRLYTHGYTF. The CDR3 nucleotides read TGTGCCAGCAGTGGGGACAGGCTTTACACTCATGGCTACACCTTC. The genes are TRBV2 and TRBJ1-2, with 8 bases that match TRBD1. Per the germline V gene, CDR1 is SNHLY and CDR2 is FYNNEI. The V segment lost 4 bases and the J segment 6 bases; nucleotides outside the gene matches: 10. The CDR3 is 15 residues long. The full variable domain, its missing parts supplied by reference TRBV2 and TRBJ1-2, is EPEVTQTPSHQVTQMGQEVILRCVPISNHLYFYWYRQILGQKVEFLVSFYNNEISEKSEIFDDQFSVERPDGSNFTLKIRSTKLEDSAMYFCASSGDRLYTHGYTFGSGTRLTVV.

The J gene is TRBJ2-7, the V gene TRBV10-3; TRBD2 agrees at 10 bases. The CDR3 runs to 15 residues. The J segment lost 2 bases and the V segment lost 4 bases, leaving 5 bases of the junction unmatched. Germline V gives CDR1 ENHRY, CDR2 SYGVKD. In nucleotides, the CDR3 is TGTGCCATCAGTGGACGAGCGGGAGGGCCCTACGAGCAGTACTTC. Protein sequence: CAISGRAGGPYEQYF.

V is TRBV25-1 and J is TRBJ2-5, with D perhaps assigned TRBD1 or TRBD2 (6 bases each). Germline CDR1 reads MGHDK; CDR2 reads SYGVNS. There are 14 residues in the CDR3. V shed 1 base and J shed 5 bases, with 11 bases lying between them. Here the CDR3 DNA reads TGTGCCAGCAGTGAATCGGGGGCGAGGGAGACCCAGTACTTC. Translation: CASSESGARETQYF.

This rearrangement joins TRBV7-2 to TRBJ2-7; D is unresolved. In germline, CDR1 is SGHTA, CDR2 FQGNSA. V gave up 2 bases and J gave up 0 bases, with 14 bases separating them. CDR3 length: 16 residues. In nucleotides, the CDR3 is TGTGCCAGCAGCTTAAGTTTGGGCTTGAGCTCCTACGAGCAGTACTTC. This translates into CASSLSLGLSSYEQYF.

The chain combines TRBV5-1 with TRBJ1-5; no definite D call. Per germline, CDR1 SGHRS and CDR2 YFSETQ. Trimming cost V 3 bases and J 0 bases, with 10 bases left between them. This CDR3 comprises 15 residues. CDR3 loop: CASSYLGDSNQPQHF. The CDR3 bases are TGCGCCAGCAGCTACCTTGGGGATAGCAATCAGCCCCAGCATTTT.

CDR3 nucleotides: TGTGCCAGCCTAGGGCCAAGGGGGAGGTCTGGGGCCAACGTCCTGACTTTC. The encoded protein is CASLGPRGRSGANVLTF. The chain couples TRBV28 to TRBJ2-6; D possibly matches TRBD1 or TRBD2 (6 bases each). This CDR3 is built from 17 residues. Germline V gene sequence: CDR1 MDHEN, CDR2 SYDVKM. V was cut by 8 bases and J by 1 base, with 18 bases left in between.

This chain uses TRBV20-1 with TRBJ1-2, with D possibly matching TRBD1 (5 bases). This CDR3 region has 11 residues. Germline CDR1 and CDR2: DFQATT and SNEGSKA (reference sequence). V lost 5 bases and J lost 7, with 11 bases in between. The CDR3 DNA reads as TGCAGTGCTTCGACCGGGGCTGGCTACACCTTC. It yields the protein CSASTGAGYTF.

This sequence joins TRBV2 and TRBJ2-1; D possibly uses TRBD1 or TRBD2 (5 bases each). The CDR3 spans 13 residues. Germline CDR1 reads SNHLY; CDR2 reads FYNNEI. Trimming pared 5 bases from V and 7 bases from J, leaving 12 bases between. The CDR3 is CASSIKWGNEQFF. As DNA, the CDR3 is TGTGCCAGCAGTATCAAATGGGGGAATGAGCAGTTCTTC.